Many counts were recorded for the clone carrying this T cell receptor beta chain. The authors used Ficoll-Paque density gradient centrifugation to separate PBMCs. The input was roughly 10 ml of fresh peripheral blood. Amplification of the TCR beta CDR3 regions used RNA transcripts (as template). The first round was an RT-PCR with HTBI primers, and the second round was a multiplex PCR. TCRdb re-called the multiplex PCR reads through MiXCR, storing one row per CDR3 protein. Here the sample spans roughly 420,000 distinct CDR3 sequences, roughly 20% being singletons. The data are from a study of Graves' ophthalmopathy and Graves' hyperthyroidism. Germline lookup yields CDR1 SQVTM and CDR2 ANQGSEA. The CDR3 is 11 amino acids. V lost 4 bases, J lost 8 bases, and 11 bases lay in between.

Source material: peripheral blood. This receptor was identified in a woman between 18 and 30 years old with stable Graves' hyperthyroidism. This chain connects TRBV29-1 to TRBJ1-1, with D hard to call. The CDR3 sequence: CSVAVRAEAFF. CDR3 DNA: TGCAGCGTTGCTGTTCGGGCCGAAGCTTTCTTT.